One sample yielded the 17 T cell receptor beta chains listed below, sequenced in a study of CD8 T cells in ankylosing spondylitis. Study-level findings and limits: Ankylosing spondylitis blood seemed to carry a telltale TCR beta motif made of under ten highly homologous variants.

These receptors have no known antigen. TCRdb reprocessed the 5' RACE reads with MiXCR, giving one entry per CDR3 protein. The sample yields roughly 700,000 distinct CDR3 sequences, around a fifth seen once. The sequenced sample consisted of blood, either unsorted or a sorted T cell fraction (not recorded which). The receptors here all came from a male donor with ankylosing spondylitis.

CDR3 bases: TGTGCCACCAGCAGAGTTCCTCCCCCCAGCGGGGGGCTGGAGGAGACCCAGTACTTC. Its protein product is CATSRVPPPSGGLEETQYF. V gene TRBV15 combines with J gene TRBJ2-5, with 9 positions matching TRBD2. This CDR3 is 19 amino acids long. After removal of 1 base from V and 5 bases from J, the junction contained 17 bases not matched to a gene. Germline CDR1 reads LNHNV; CDR2 reads YYDKDF (reference sequence).

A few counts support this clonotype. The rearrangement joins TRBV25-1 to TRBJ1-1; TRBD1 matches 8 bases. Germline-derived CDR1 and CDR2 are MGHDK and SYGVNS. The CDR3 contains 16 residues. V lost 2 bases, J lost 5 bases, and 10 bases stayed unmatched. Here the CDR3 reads CASSEQGAHAGTEAFF. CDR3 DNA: TGTGCCAGCAGTGAACAGGGGGCCCACGCGGGGACTGAAGCTTTCTTT. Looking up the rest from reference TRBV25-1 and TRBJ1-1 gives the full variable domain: EADIYQTPRYLVIGTGKKITLECSQTMGHDKMYWYQQDPGMELHLIHYSYGVNSTEKGDLSSESTVSRIRTEHFPLTLESARPSHTSQYLCASSEQGAHAGTEAFFGQGTRLTVV.

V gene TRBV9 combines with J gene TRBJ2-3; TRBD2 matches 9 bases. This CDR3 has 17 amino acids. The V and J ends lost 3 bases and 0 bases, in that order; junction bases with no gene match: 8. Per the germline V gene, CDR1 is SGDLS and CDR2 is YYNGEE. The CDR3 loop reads CASSEGLAGFSTDTQYF. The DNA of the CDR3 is TGTGCCAGCAGCGAAGGGCTAGCGGGATTTAGCACAGATACGCAGTATTTT.

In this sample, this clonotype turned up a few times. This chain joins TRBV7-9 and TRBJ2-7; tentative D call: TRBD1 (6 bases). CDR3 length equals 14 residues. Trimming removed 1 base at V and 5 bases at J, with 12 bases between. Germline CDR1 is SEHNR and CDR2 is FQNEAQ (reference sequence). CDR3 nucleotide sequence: TGTGCCAGCAGCTTAGGGGACACGCACAACGAGCAGTACTTC. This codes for CASSLGDTHNEQYF.

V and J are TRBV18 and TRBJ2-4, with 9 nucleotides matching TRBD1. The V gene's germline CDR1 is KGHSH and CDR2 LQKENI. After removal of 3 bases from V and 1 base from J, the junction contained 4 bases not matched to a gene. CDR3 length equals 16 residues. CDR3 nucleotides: TGTGCCAGCTCACCCACAGGGGGCGCCGCCAAAAACATTCAGTACTTC. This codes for CASSPTGGAAKNIQYF.

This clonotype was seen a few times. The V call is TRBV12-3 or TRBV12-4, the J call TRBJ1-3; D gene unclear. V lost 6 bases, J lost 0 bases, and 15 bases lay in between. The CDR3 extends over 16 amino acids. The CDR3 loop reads CASSPTRSGSGNTIYF. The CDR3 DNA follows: TGTGCCAGCAGCCCCACCCGGAGCGGCTCTGGAAACACCATATATTTT.

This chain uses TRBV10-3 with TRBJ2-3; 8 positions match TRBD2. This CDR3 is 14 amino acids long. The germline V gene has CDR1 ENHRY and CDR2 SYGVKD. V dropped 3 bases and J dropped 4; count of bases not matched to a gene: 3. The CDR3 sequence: CAISDGTRADTQYF. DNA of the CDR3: TGTGCCATCAGTGATGGGACTAGGGCAGATACGCAGTATTTT.

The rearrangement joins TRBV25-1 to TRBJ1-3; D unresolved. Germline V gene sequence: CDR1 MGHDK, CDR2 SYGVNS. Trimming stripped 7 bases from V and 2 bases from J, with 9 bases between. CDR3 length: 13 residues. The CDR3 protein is CASTSDTGNTIYF. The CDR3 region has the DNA TGTGCCAGCACCTCAGATACTGGAAACACCATATATTTT. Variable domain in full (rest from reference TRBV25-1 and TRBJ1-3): EADIYQTPRYLVIGTGKKITLECSQTMGHDKMYWYQQDPGMELHLIHYSYGVNSTEKGDLSSESTVSRIRTEHFPLTLESARPSHTSQYLCASTSDTGNTIYFGEGSWLTVV.

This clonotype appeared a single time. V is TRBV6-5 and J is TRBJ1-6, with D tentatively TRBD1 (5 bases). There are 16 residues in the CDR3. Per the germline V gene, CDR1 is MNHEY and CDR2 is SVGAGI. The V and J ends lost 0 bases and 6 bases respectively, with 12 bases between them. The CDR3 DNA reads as TGTGCCAGCAGTTACTCGGCAGGGACTGTTAATTCACCCCTCCACTTT. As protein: CASSYSAGTVNSPLHF.

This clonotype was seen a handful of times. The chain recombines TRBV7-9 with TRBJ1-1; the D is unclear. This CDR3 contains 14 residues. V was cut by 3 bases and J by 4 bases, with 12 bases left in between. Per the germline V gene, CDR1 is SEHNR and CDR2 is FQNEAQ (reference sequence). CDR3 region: CASSLALRITEAFF. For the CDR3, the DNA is TGTGCCAGCAGCTTGGCTTTGAGGATCACTGAAGCTTTCTTT.

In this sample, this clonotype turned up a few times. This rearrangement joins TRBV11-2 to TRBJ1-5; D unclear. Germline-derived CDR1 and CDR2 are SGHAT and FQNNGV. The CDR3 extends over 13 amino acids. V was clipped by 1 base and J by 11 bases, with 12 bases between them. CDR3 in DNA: TGTGCCAGCAGCTTAGGAGGAGTCGAATCCCAGCATTTT. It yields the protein CASSLGGVESQHF.

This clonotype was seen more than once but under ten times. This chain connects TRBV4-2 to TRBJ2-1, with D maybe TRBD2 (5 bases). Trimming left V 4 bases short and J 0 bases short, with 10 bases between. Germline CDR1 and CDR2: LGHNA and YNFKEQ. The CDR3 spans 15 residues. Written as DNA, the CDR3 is TGTGCCAGCAGCCCCGAGCGGAGCTCCTACAATGAGCAGTTCTTC. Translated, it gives CASSPERSSYNEQFF.

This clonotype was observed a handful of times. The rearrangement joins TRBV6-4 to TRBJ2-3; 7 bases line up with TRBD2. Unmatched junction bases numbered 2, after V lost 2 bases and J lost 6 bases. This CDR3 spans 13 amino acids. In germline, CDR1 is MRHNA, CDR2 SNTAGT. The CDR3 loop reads CASSDGLVDTQYF. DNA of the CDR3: TGTGCCAGCAGTGACGGACTAGTGGATACGCAGTATTTT.

CDR3 amino acids: CASSLVDRGGYEQYF. The CDR3 DNA sequence: TGTGCCAGCAGCTTGGTGGACAGGGGTGGGTACGAGCAGTACTTC. This sequence joins TRBV5-8 and TRBJ2-7, with 9 bases lining up with TRBD1. The CDR3 totals 15 residues. The germline V gene encodes CDR1 SGHTS and CDR2 YDEGEE. Trimming at V came to 0 bases and at J to 4 bases, leaving 5 bases not matched to a gene.

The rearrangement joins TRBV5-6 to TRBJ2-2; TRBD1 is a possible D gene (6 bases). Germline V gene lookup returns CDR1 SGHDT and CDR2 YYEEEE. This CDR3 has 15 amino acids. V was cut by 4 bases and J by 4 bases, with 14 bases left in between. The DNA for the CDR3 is TGTGCCAGCAGCCCCCCTACAGGGCCCACCGGGGAGCTGTTTTTT. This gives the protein CASSPPTGPTGELFF.

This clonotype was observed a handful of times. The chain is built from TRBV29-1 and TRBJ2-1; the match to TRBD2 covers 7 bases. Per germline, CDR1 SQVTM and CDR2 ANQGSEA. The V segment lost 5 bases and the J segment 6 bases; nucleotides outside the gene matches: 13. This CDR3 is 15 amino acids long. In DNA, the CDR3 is TGCAGCGTTCCCCGGGCTAGCGGAGCGGGCAATGAGCAGTTCTTC. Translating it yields CSVPRASGAGNEQFF.

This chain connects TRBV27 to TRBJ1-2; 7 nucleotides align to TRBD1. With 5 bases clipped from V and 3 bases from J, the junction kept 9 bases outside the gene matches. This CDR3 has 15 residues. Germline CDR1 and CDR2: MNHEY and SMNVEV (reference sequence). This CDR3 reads CASSPGTDPYYGYTF. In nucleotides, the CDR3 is TGTGCCAGCAGTCCGGGGACAGACCCGTACTATGGCTACACCTTC.